The rows below give T cell receptor beta chains drawn from one sample of a study of cytomegalovirus exposure and HLA in healthy donors. Assay: immunoSEQ multiplex PCR; the TCRdb copy retains only in-frame clones and omits some. The sample holds about 170,000 clones, almost 80% seen once. Sequenced: PBMCs. Receptor source: a woman in her 50s in good health and CMV-seropositive. The CDR3 runs from the conserved cysteine through the conserved F or W. Fields, in order: D gene, J gene, clone size, V gene, CDR3 DNA, CDR3 protein. D genes are given only for firm matches. Size tells how often a clone was seen (once, few, many) or the class of an expanded clone, and some rows leave it out.

TRBD2 TRBJ2-1 - TRBV9 TGTGCCAGCAGCGCCGGGACTAGCGGGGGACACAACAATGAGCAGTTCTTC CASSAGTSGGHNNEQFF
TRBD2 TRBJ2-3 - TRBV7-2 TGTGCCAGCAGCACTGACGGGGCTAGCGGTAGGAACGCGCAGTATTTT CASSTDGASGRNAQYF
TRBD1 TRBJ2-2 few TRBV2 TGTGCCAGCAGTTACGGAGGACAGGGGGCTGTCTCCGGGGAGCTGTTTTTT CASSYGGQGAVSGELFF
- TRBJ1-1 - TRBV30 TGTGCCTGGAGTTATTTGAACACTGAAGCTTTCTTT CAWSYLNTEAFF
- TRBJ2-7 few TRBV6-1 TGTGCCAGCAGTCCCAGGTCTTTATACGAGCAGTACTTC CASSPRSLYEQYF
TRBD2 TRBJ2-7 once TRBV25-1 TGTGCCAGCAGTGGCCCTTGGAGCGGGACCTACGAGCAGTACTTC CASSGPWSGTYEQYF
- TRBJ1-2 once TRBV29-1 TGCAGCGTTGAAGGTCCTGTCCGCTATGGCTACACCTTC CSVEGPVRYGYTF
TRBD1 TRBJ2-7 - TRBV6-5 TGTGCCAGCAGGTCGGGACAGGGGGCCTACGAGCAGTACTTC CASRSGQGAYEQYF
TRBD1 TRBJ2-4 - TRBV6-6 TGTGCCAGCAGACAGGGGGCAGACATTCAGTACTTC CASRQGADIQYF
TRBD2 TRBJ2-1 - TRBV19 TGTGCCAGTAGTATGGGAAGGCGGGGGACCTACAATGAGCAGTTCTTC CASSMGRRGTYNEQFF
- TRBJ2-6 - TRBV5-1 TGCGCCAGCAGCCCACAGGGCGCCAGAGTCCTGACTTTC CASSPQGARVLTF
- TRBJ2-5 - TRBV7-7 TGTGCTAGCAGCTTCGAGTACCAAGAGACCCAGTACTTC CASSFEYQETQYF